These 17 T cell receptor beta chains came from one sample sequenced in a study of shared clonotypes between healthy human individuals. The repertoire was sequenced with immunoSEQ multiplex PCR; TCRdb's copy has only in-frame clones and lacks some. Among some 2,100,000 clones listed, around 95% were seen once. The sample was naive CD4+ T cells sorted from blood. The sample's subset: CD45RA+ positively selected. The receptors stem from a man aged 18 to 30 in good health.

The CDR3 nucleotides are TGTGCCAGCAGTGAAGCTAGCATGACAGATACGCAGTATTTT. This codes for CASSEASMTDTQYF. The V call is TRBV2, the J call TRBJ2-3, with unresolved D. From germline, CDR1 is SNHLY and CDR2 FYNNEI. The length of the CDR3 is 14 residues. V dropped 0 bases and J dropped 3 bases, with 7 bases sitting between them. Looking up the rest from reference TRBV2 and TRBJ2-3 gives the full variable domain: EPEVTQTPSHQVTQMGQEVILRCVPISNHLYFYWYRQILGQKVEFLVSFYNNEISEKSEIFDDQFSVERPDGSNFTLKIRSTKLEDSAMYFCASSEASMTDTQYFGPGTRLTVL.

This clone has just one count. CDR3 in DNA: TGTGCCATCAGTCAGGGGGCGGCTAATGAAAAACTGTTTTTT. Its protein is CAISQGAANEKLFF. The chain has TRBV10-3 and TRBJ1-4, with 8 bases aligning to TRBD1. J gave up 3 bases and V 5 bases, and 2 bases lay outside the gene matches. Germline V gene lookup returns CDR1 ENHRY and CDR2 SYGVKD. The CDR3 spans 14 residues.

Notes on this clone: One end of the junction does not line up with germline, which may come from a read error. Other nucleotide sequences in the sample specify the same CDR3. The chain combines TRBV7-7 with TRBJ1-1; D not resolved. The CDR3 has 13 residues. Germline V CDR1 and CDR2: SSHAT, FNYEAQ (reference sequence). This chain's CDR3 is CASSLRENTEAFF. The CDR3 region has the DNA TGTGCTAGCAGCTTAAGGGAGAACACTGAAGCTTTCTTT.

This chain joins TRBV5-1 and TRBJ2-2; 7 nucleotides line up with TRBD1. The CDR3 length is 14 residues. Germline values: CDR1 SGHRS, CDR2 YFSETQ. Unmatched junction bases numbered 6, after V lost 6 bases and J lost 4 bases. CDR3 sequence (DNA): TGCGCCAGCACTAAGACAGGGATCACCGGGGAGCTGTTTTTT. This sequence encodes CASTKTGITGELFF. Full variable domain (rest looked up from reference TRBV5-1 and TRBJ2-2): KAGVTQTPRYLIKTRGQQVTLSCSPISGHRSVSWYQQTPGQGLQFLFEYFSETQRNKGNFPGRFSGRQFSNSRSEMNVSTLELGDSALYLCASTKTGITGELFFGEGSRLTVL.

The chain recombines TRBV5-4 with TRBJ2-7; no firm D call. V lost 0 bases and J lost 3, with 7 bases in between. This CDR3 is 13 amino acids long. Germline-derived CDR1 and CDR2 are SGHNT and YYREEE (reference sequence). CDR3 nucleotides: TGTGCCAGCAGCTTGGATGCAGTCTACGAGCAGTACTTC. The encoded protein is CASSLDAVYEQYF. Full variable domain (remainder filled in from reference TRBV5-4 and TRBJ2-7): ETGVTQSPTHLIKTRGQQVTLRCSSQSGHNTVSWYQQALGQGPQFIFQYYREEENGRGNFPPRFSGLQFPNYSSELNVNALELDDSALYLCASSLDAVYEQYFGPGTRLTVT.

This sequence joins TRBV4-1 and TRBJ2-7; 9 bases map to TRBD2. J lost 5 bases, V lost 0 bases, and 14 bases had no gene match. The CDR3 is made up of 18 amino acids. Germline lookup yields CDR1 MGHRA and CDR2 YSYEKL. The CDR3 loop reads CASSQDTVLAGLGDEQYF. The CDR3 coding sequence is TGCGCCAGCAGCCAAGATACGGTGCTAGCGGGACTTGGGGACGAGCAGTACTTC.

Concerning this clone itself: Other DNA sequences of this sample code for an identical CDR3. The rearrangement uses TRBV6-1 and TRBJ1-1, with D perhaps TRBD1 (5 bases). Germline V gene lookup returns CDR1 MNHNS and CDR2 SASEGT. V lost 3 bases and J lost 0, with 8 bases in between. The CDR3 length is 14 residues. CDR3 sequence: CASSEQGVNTEAFF. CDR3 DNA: TGTGCCAGCAGTGAGCAGGGAGTGAACACTGAAGCTTTCTTT.

The CDR3 protein is CASSEWDRAETQYF. In DNA form, the CDR3 reads TGTGCCAGCAGTGAATGGGACAGGGCTGAGACCCAGTACTTC. The chain joins TRBV2 to TRBJ2-5, with 9 bases fitting TRBD1. V was pared by 2 bases and J by 5 bases, with 3 bases of the junction left unmatched. Germline loops: CDR1 SNHLY, CDR2 FYNNEI. CDR3 length equals 14 residues. The entire variable domain, with the rest obtained from reference TRBV2 and TRBJ2-5, is as follows: EPEVTQTPSHQVTQMGQEVILRCVPISNHLYFYWYRQILGQKVEFLVSFYNNEISEKSEIFDDQFSVERPDGSNFTLKIRSTKLEDSAMYFCASSEWDRAETQYFGPGTRLLVL.

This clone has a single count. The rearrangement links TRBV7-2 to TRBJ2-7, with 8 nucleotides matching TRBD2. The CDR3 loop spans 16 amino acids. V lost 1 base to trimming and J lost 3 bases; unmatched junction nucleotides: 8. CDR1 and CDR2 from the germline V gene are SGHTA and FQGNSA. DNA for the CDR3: TGTGCCAGCAGCTTAGTCTACAGCGGGGGTATCTACGAGCAGTACTTC. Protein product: CASSLVYSGGIYEQYF.

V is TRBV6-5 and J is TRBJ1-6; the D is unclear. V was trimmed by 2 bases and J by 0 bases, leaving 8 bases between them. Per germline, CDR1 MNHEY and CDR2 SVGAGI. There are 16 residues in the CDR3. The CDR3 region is CASSYKWSSYNSPLHF. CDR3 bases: TGTGCCAGCAGTTACAAATGGAGCTCCTATAATTCACCCCTCCACTTT.

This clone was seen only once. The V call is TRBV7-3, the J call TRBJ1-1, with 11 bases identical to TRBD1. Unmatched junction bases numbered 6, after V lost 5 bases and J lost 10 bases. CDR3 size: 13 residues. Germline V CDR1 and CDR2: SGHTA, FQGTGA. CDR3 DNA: TGTGCCAGCAGCCTAGACGGGACAGGGGGAGCTTTCTTT. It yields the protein CASSLDGTGGAFF.

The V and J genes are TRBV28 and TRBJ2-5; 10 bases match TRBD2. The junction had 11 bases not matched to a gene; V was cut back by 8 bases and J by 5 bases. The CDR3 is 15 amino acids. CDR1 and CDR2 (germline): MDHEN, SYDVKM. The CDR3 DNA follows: TGTGCCAGCCCCCCCAGCGGGGGGGCTCCGGAGACCCAGTACTTC. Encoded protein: CASPPSGGAPETQYF.

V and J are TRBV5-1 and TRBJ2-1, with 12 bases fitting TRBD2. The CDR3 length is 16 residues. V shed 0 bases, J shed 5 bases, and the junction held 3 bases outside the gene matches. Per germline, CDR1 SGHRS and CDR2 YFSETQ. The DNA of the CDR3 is TGCGCCAGCAGCTTGGGGACTAGCGGGACGGACAATGAGCAGTTCTTC. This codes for CASSLGTSGTDNEQFF.

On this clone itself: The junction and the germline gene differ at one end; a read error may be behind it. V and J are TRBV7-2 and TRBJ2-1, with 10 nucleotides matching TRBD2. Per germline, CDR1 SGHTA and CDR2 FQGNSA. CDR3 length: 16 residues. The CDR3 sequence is CASTLGAGGLTNEQFF. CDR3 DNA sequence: TGTGCCAGCACCTTAGGAGCGGGGGGGCTAACGAATGAGCAGTTCTTC.

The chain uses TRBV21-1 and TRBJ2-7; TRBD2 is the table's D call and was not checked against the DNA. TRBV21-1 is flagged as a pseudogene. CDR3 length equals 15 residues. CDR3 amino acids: CASSLGGARFYEQYF. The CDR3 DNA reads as TGTGCCAGCAGCCTCGGGGGAGCCCGCTTCTACGAGCAGTACTTC.

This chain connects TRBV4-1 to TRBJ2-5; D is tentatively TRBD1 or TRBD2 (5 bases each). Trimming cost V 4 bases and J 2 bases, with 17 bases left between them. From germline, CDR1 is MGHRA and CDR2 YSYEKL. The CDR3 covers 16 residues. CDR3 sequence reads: CASSRNGAGVQETQYF. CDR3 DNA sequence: TGCGCCAGCAGCCGTAACGGGGCAGGAGTGCAAGAGACCCAGTACTTC.

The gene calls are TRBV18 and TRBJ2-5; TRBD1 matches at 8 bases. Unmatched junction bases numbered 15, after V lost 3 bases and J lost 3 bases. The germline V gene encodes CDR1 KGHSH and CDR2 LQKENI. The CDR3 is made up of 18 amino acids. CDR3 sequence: CASSPGTGLLWRKETQYF. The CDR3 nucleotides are TGTGCCAGCTCACCCGGGACAGGCCTACTTTGGAGAAAAGAGACCCAGTACTTC.